A selection of T cell receptor beta chains follows, all from one sample in a study of T cell changes during pregnancy in multiple sclerosis. Profiling relied on immunoSEQ multiplex PCR, and the TCRdb table lists in-frame clones only, not all of them. The table records tens of thousands of clones, over 80% of them present only once. Specimen: CD4+ T cells from peripheral blood mononuclear cells, collected in the second trimester of pregnancy. The receptor source for this set is a female donor with multiple sclerosis, enrolled in a pregnancy study. Each CDR3 is given with its conserved first and last residue. A D gene is named only where the DNA matches it firmly. Rows may omit the clone size; those that give it use once, few, many or a size class.

15,TRBJ2-1,TRBV11-1,TRBD2,-,CASSLGSGSYNEQFF,TGTGCCAGCAGCTTAGGTAGCGGGAGTTACAATGAGCAGTTCTTC
12,TRBJ2-3,TRBV29-1,TRBD2,-,CSEGGPADTQYF,TGCAGCGAGGGAGGGCCGGCCGATACGCAGTATTTT
16,TRBJ1-5,TRBV11-3,-,-,CASSLEGRVPNQPQHF,TGTGCCAGCAGCTTAGAAGGGAGAGTCCCAAATCAGCCCCAGCATTTT
14,TRBJ2-5,TRBV18,-,once,CASSPRQYQETQYF,TGTGCCAGCTCACCACGACAGTACCAAGAGACCCAGTACTTC
15,TRBJ2-1,TRBV18,-,-,CASSPLLRHQNEQFF,TGTGCCAGCTCACCGTTATTGAGACACCAGAATGAGCAGTTCTTC
13,TRBJ1-3,TRBV30,-,-,CAWLQYSGNTIYF,TGTGCCTGGCTCCAGTACTCTGGAAACACCATATATTTT
11,TRBJ2-2,TRBV20-1,-,-,CSAPRGGELFF,TGCAGTGCCCCCCGGGGCGGGGAGCTGTTTTTT
15,TRBJ2-7,TRBV19,-,-,CASSSESGSVYEQYF,TGTGCCAGTAGCTCTGAAAGCGGAAGCGTCTACGAGCAGTACTTC
16,TRBJ2-1,TRBV7-2,TRBD2,-,CASSLVSGGAVGEQFF,TGTGCCAGCAGCTTAGTTAGCGGGGGGGCCGTCGGTGAGCAGTTCTTC
16,TRBJ2-1,TRBV28,TRBD1,-,CASRLFQTGGYNEQFF,TGTGCCAGCAGACTTTTCCAGACAGGGGGTTACAATGAGCAGTTCTTC
14,TRBJ2-5,TRBV11-2,TRBD2,-,CASGWGGTTETQYF,TGTGCCAGCGGTTGGGGGGGGACTACCGAGACCCAGTACTTC
14,TRBJ1-1,TRBV9,-,-,CASSEQQGSTEAFF,TGTGCCAGCAGCGAGCAACAGGGAAGTACTGAAGCTTTCTTT
14,TRBJ1-5,TRBV27,-,-,CASSTGGWNQPQHF,TGTGCCTCCTCGACCGGGGGTTGGAATCAGCCCCAGCATTTT
13,TRBJ2-7,TRBV14,TRBD1,-,CASSQGRGSEQYF,TGTGCCAGCAGCCAGGGCAGGGGGTCCGAGCAGTACTTC
12,TRBJ2-2,TRBV19,-,medium-sized,CASSLLTGELFF,TGTGCCAGTAGTCTTCTGACCGGGGAGCTGTTTTTT
15,TRBJ1-5,TRBV21-1,-,-,CASRAGQGGNQPQHF,TGTGCCAGCAGGGCGGGGCAGGGAGGCAATCAGCCCCAGCATTTT
12,TRBJ1-5,TRBV2,-,few,CASSEGRQPQHF,TGTGCCAGCAGTGAAGGCAGACAGCCCCAGCATTTT
11,TRBJ2-7,TRBV19,TRBD1,-,CASGQGYEQYF,TGTGCCAGCGGACAGGGTTACGAGCAGTACTTC
12,TRBJ2-3,TRBV7-9,-,-,CASSYRVDTQYF,TGTGCCAGCAGCTACAGGGTTGATACGCAGTATTTT
15,TRBJ2-1,TRBV7-2,TRBD2,once,CASSPRLARDDEQFF,TGTGCCAGCAGCCCGCGACTAGCAAGGGATGATGAGCAGTTCTTC
17,TRBJ1-1,TRBV29-1,TRBD1,few,CSVEDSRFGTGGTEAFF,TGCAGCGTTGAAGATAGTCGTTTTGGGACAGGGGGTACTGAAGCTTTCTTT
13,TRBJ1-2,TRBV28,TRBD1,-,CASSSGQGYGYTF,TGTGCCAGCAGTTCTGGACAGGGGTATGGCTACACCTTC
15,TRBJ2-7,TRBV2,TRBD2,-,CASSDPQRDSYEQYF,TGTGCCAGCAGTGACCCCCAGCGGGACTCCTACGAGCAGTACTTC
15,TRBJ2-1,TRBV9,TRBD2,once,CASSPQGLGIYEQFF,TGTGCCAGCAGCCCACAGGGACTAGGTATCTATGAGCAGTTCTTC
16,TRBJ2-1,TRBV11-3,-,-,CASSLLGPLRDREQFF,TGTGCCAGCAGCTTATTGGGTCCCCTCCGGGATCGCGAGCAGTTCTTC
14,TRBJ1-5,TRBV6-6,TRBD1,-,CASSSRGNDQPQHF,TGTGCCAGCAGTTCCAGGGGGAACGATCAGCCCCAGCATTTT
17,TRBJ2-7,TRBV2,-,-,CASSETSITGSSYEQYF,TGTGCCAGCAGTGAAACTAGTATAACAGGGAGCTCCTACGAGCAGTACTTC
14,TRBJ1-1,TRBV6-5,-,-,CASSSVRGGTEAFF,TGTGCCAGCAGCTCCGTGAGGGGGGGCACTGAAGCTTTCTTT
15,TRBJ1-1,TRBV5-5,-,-,CASSFLPGGNTEAFF,TGTGCCAGCAGCTTCCTCCCGGGGGGGAACACTGAAGCTTTCTTT
15,TRBJ1-4,TRBV25-1,-,-,CASSNRRQTNEKLFF,TGTGCCAGCAGTAACCGCAGACAAACTAATGAAAAACTGTTTTTT
16,TRBJ2-1,TRBV25-1,TRBD2,-,CASSGTSGGPVHEQFF,TGTGCCAGCAGTGGGACTAGCGGGGGTCCGGTGCATGAGCAGTTCTTC
13,TRBJ2-3,TRBV7-3,-,once,CASSLTMRDTQYF,TGTGCCAGCAGCTTAACGATGAGAGATACGCAGTATTTT
16,TRBJ2-1,TRBV9,TRBD2,-,CASSVADGGKYNEQFF,TGTGCCAGCAGCGTAGCTGACGGGGGGAAGTACAATGAGCAGTTCTTC
15,TRBJ1-1,TRBV15,-,-,CATSRDRLKNTEAFF,TGTGCCACCAGCAGAGATCGTTTAAAGAACACTGAAGCTTTCTTT
14,TRBJ2-1,TRBV28,TRBD2,-,CASFAGGTYNEQFF,TGTGCCAGCTTCGCGGGAGGGACCTACAATGAGCAGTTCTTC
14,TRBJ1-3,TRBV2,TRBD1,-,CASRIRGLGNTIYF,TGTGCCAGCAGAATCAGGGGGCTCGGAAACACCATATATTTT
11,TRBJ2-7,TRBV11-3,TRBD1,few,CASSQGTGQYF,TGTGCCAGCAGCCAAGGGACAGGGCAGTACTTC
13,TRBJ1-4,TRBV6-1,-,-,CASSGTRNEKLFF,TGTGCCAGCAGTGGGACAAGAAATGAAAAACTGTTTTTT
18,TRBJ2-7,TRBV4-1,TRBD2,-,CASSQDLSGAGGSYEQYF,TGCGCCAGCAGCCAAGATTTGTCGGGAGCGGGGGGCTCCTACGAGCAGTACTTC
15,TRBJ1-1,TRBV6-1,-,once,CASSEGQGWFAGAFF,TGTGCCAGCAGTGAAGGGCAGGGTTGGTTTGCAGGAGCTTTCTTT
12,TRBJ2-1,TRBV29-1,-,-,CSGGRGYNEQFF,TGCAGCGGAGGAAGAGGGTACAATGAGCAGTTCTTC
15,TRBJ2-6,TRBV9,-,-,CASSVAGSGANVLTF,TGTGCCAGCAGCGTAGCGGGCTCTGGGGCCAACGTCCTGACTTTC
11,TRBJ1-1,TRBV20-1,-,-,CRGRGGTEAFF,TGCAGGGGCAGAGGGGGCACTGAAGCTTTCTTT
15,TRBJ1-1,TRBV29-1,-,-,CSVEDLKSENTEAFF,TGCAGCGTTGAAGATCTTAAGAGCGAGAACACTGAAGCTTTCTTT
12,TRBJ1-1,TRBV5-1,-,-,CASSYGQSEAFF,TGCGCCAGCAGTTATGGACAGTCTGAAGCTTTCTTT
15,TRBJ1-5,TRBV28,-,-,CASSFAAGVNQPQHF,TGTGCCAGCAGTTTTGCGGCAGGGGTCAATCAGCCCCAGCATTTT
14,TRBJ1-2,TRBV5-6,-,-,CASSRGPSGYGYTF,TGTGCCAGCAGCCGAGGCCCTTCGGGATACGGCTACACCTTC
13,TRBJ1-1,TRBV6-6,-,-,CASSYDLGGSAFF,TGTGCCAGCAGTTACGACCTAGGAGGTTCGGCTTTCTTT
15,TRBJ2-1,TRBV5-1,-,-,CASRYQDSSYNEQFF,TGCGCCAGCAGGTACCAGGATAGCTCCTACAATGAGCAGTTCTTC
15,TRBJ1-6,TRBV5-4,TRBD1,once,CASSSGQDYNSPLHF,TGTGCCAGCAGCAGCGGACAGGATTATAATTCACCCCTCCACTTT
13,TRBJ2-5,TRBV28,-,-,CASSPGQQETQYF,TGTGCCAGCAGCCCTGGACAGCAAGAGACCCAGTACTTC
14,TRBJ2-5,TRBV7-8,-,-,CASRAFGTKETQYF,TGTGCCAGCAGGGCCTTCGGGACAAAAGAGACCCAGTACTTC
16,TRBJ2-1,TRBV5-6,TRBD2,-,CASSSHGLAGYNEQFF,TGTGCCAGCAGCTCCCACGGACTAGCGGGATACAATGAGCAGTTCTTC
17,TRBJ2-5,TRBV27,TRBD1,-,CASSSATTRQGQETQYF,TGTGCCAGCAGTTCCGCCACCACCCGACAGGGACAAGAGACCCAGTACTTC
16,TRBJ2-2,TRBV15,TRBD1,-,CATSKPGQGSTGELFF,TGTGCCACCAGCAAACCGGGACAGGGAAGCACCGGGGAGCTGTTTTTT
16,TRBJ2-1,TRBV5-4,TRBD1,once,CASSARQGPRYNEQFF,TGTGCCAGCAGCGCCAGACAGGGCCCCCGCTACAATGAGCAGTTCTTC
17,TRBJ2-7,TRBV27,TRBD2,-,CASSLTSASSFAYEQYF,TGTGCCAGCAGTTTAACTAGCGCCTCATCATTTGCCTACGAGCAGTACTTC
14,TRBJ2-7,TRBV4-2,-,once,CASSQDRGTPKQYF,TGTGCCAGCAGCCAAGACCGAGGGACACCTAAGCAGTACTTC
17,TRBJ2-7,TRBV28,TRBD1,-,CASSSPARTGRSYEQYF,TGTGCCAGCAGTTCCCCCGCTCGGACAGGGCGTTCCTACGAGCAGTACTTC